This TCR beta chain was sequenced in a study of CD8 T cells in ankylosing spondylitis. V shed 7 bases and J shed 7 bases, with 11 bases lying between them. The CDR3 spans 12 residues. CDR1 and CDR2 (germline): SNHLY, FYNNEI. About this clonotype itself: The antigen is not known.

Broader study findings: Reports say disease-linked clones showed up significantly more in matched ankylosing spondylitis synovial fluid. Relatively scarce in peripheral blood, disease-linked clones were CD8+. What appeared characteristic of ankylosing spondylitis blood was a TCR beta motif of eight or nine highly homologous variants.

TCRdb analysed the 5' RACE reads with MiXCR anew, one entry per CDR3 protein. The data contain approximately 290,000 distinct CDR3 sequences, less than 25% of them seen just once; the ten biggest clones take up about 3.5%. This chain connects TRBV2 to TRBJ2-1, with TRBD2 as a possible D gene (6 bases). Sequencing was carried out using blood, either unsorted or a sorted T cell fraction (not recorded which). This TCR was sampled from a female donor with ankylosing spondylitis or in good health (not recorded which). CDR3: CASTRRGNEQFF. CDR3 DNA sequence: TGTGCCAGCACCCGCCGGGGGAATGAGCAGTTCTTC.